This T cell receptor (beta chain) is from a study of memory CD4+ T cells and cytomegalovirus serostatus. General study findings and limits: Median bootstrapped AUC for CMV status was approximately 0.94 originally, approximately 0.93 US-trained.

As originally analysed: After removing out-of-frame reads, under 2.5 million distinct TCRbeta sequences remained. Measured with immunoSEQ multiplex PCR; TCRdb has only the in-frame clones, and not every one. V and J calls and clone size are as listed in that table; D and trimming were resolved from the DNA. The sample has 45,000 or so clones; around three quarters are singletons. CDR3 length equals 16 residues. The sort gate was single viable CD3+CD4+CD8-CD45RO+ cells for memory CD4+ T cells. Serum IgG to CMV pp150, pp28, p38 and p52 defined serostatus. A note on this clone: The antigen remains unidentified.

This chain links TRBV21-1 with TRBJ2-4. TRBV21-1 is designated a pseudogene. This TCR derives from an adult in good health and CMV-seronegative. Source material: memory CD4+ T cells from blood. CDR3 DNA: TGTGCCAGCAGCAACGGCCAGTCACTAGCCAAAAACATTCAGTACTTC. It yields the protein CASSNGQSLAKNIQYF.